One and the same sample provided the 8 T cell receptor beta chains below, sequenced in a study of chemoradiotherapy in HPV16-positive cancers. Clones were read by immunoSEQ multiplex PCR, and TCRdb kept only the in-frame ones, dropping some. The data hold 3,600 or so clones, with around 94% observed a single time. The material was obtained from a patient who underwent chemoradiotherapy. The source of these receptors is a human donor with HPV-associated anogenital cancer.

The chain carries TRBV5-1 and TRBJ2-7, with 8 bases fitting TRBD1. With 0 bases clipped from V and 4 bases from J, the junction kept 9 bases outside the gene matches. The CDR3 has 16 amino acids. Germline lookup yields CDR1 SGHRS and CDR2 YFSETQ. CDR3 region: CASSLGTGQRFYEQYF. CDR3 in DNA: TGCGCCAGCAGCTTGGGGACAGGGCAAAGATTTTACGAGCAGTACTTC. The variable domain in full, completed from reference TRBV5-1 and TRBJ2-7, reads KAGVTQTPRYLIKTRGQQVTLSCSPISGHRSVSWYQQTPGQGLQFLFEYFSETQRNKGNFPGRFSGRQFSNSRSEMNVSTLELGDSALYLCASSLGTGQRFYEQYFGPGTRLTVT.

As DNA, the CDR3 is TGTGCCAGCAGCTTGGCGGGGGGGTTGGATACGCAGTATTTT. This codes for CASSLAGGLDTQYF. The chain combines TRBV11-1 with TRBJ2-3; TRBD2 aligns across 9 bases. Germline V gene sequence: CDR1 SGHAT, CDR2 FQDESV (reference sequence). The CDR3 spans 14 residues. The J segment lost 6 bases and the V segment lost 3 bases, leaving 4 bases of the junction unmatched.

The chain carries TRBV7-9 and TRBJ1-5; 8 bases agree with TRBD1. Losses at the gene ends were 3 bases for V and 7 bases for J; bases not matched to a gene: 5. Germline V gene data show CDR1 as SEHNR and CDR2 as FQNEAQ (reference sequence). This CDR3 region has 14 residues. CDR3 loop: CASSLSGGGQPQHF. DNA for the CDR3: TGTGCCAGCAGCTTGTCAGGGGGCGGGCAGCCCCAGCATTTT.

This clone was observed a single time. V gene TRBV15 combines with J gene TRBJ2-1; D remains unclear. V lost 2 bases to trimming and J lost 4 bases, with 6 bases between them. The CDR3 is 13 amino acids. Germline loops: CDR1 LNHNV, CDR2 YYDKDF (reference sequence). The CDR3 here is CATSRQAYNEQFF. CDR3 DNA sequence: TGTGCCACCAGCAGACAGGCGTACAATGAGCAGTTCTTC.

V usage is TRBV14 and J usage is TRBJ2-1; 7 nucleotides align to TRBD2. Germline lookup yields CDR1 SGHDN and CDR2 FVKESK. V shed 0 bases, J shed 8 bases, and the junction held 7 bases outside the gene matches. The CDR3 extends over 15 amino acids. DNA of the CDR3: TGTGCCAGCAGCCAAGACTTGGCGGGAGAACATGAGCAGTTCTTC. This sequence encodes CASSQDLAGEHEQFF.

V usage is TRBV6-1 and J usage is TRBJ1-5, with unresolved D. Germline assignment: CDR1 MNHNS and CDR2 SASEGT. V was pared by 3 bases and J by 0 bases, with 9 bases between. The CDR3 contains 15 residues. The CDR3 here is CASSEGSYSNQPQHF. The CDR3 nucleotides are TGTGCCAGCAGTGAGGGGAGCTATAGCAATCAGCCCCAGCATTTT.

The CDR3 spells CSATGVNGYTF. The CDR3 DNA is TGCAGCGCCACTGGGGTGAATGGCTACACCTTC. The V call is TRBV29-1, the J call TRBJ1-2; no definite D call. There are 11 residues in the CDR3. CDR1 and CDR2 from the germline V gene are SQVTM and ANQGSEA. V shed 7 bases and J shed 6 bases, with 12 bases lying between them.

In this sample, this clone turned up once. The gene calls are TRBV4-1 and TRBJ1-6; D remains ambiguous. Germline CDR1 is MGHRA and CDR2 is YSYEKL. CDR3 size: 16 residues. Trimming cost V 2 bases and J 5 bases, with 13 bases left between them. CDR3 in amino acids: CASSQSPDLDNSPLHF. Written as DNA, the CDR3 is TGCGCCAGCAGCCAAAGTCCCGACCTAGATAATTCACCCCTCCACTTT.